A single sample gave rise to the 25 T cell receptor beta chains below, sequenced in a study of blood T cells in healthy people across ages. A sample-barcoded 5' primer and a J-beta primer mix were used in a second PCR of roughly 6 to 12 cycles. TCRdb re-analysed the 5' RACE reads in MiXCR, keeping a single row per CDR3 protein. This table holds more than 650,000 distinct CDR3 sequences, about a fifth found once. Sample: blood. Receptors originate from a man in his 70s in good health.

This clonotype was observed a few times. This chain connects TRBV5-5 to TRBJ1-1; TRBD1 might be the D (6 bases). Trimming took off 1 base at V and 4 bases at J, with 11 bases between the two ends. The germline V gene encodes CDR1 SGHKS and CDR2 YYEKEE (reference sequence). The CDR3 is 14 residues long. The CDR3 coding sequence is TGTGCCAGCAGCTTGCACAGGGAAAGCACTGAAGCTTTCTTT. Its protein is CASSLHRESTEAFF.

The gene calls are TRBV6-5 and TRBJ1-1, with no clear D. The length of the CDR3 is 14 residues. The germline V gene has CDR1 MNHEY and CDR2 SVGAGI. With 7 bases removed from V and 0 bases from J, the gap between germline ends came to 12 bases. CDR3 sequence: CASKTGSVNTEAFF. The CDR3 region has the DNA TGTGCCAGCAAGACGGGCAGCGTGAACACTGAAGCTTTCTTT.

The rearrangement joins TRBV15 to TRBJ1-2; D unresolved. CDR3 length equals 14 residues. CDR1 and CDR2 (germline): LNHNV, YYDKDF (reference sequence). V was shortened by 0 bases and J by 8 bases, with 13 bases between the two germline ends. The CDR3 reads CATSREPDRAGYTF. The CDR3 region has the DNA TGTGCCACCAGCAGAGAACCGGACCGGGCCGGCTACACCTTC.

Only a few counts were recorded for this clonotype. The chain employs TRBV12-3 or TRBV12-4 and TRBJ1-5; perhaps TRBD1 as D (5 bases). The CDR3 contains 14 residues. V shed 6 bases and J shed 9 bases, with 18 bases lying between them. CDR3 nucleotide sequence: TGTGCCAGCAGCTCCCGGGACCGAAACCGGCCCCAGCATTTT. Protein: CASSSRDRNRPQHF.

CDR3 sequence reads: CASSELGNGVPEQYV. The CDR3 bases are TGTGCCAGCAGTGAATTGGGGAATGGAGTACCCGAGCAGTACGTC. The rearrangement links TRBV25-1 to TRBJ2-1, with unresolved D. Gene TRBJ2-7 matches the end of the DNA better, so the J call may be wrong. This CDR3 has 15 residues. Germline lookup yields CDR1 MGHDK and CDR2 SYGVNS.

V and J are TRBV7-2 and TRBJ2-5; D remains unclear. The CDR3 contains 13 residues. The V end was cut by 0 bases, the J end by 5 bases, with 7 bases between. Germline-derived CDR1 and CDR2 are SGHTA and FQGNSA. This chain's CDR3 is CASSLAQVETQYF. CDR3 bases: TGTGCCAGCAGCTTAGCCCAGGTGGAGACCCAGTACTTC.

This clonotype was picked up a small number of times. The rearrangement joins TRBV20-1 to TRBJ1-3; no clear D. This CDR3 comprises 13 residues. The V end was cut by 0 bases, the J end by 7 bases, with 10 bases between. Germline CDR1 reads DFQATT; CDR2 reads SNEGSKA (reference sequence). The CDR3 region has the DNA TGCAGTGCTAGAGAGGGCCTGGGGAACACCATATATTTT. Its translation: CSAREGLGNTIYF.

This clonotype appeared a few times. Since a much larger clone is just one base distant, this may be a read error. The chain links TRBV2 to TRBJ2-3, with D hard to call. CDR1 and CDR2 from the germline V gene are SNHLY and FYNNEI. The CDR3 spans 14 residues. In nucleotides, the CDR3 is TGTGCCAACAGTGAATTTGCAGCCCGGGATACGCAGTATTTT. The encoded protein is CANSEFAARDTQYF.

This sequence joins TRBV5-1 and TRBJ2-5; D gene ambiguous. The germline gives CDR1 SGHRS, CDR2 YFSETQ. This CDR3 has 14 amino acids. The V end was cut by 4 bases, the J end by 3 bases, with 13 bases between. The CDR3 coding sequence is TGCGCCAGCAGCCGGAAAGACGGAGAAGAGACCCAGTACTTC. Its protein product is CASSRKDGEETQYF.

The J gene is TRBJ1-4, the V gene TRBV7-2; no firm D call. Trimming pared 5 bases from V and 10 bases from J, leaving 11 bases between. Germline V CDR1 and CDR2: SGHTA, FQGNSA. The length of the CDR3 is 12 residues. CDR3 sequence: CASSVPGGKLFF. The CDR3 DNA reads TGTGCCAGCAGCGTTCCCGGAGGAAAACTGTTTTTT.

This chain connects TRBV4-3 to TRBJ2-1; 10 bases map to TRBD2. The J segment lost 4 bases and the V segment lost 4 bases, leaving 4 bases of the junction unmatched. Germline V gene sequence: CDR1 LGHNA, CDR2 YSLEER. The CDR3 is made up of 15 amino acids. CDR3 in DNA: TGCGCCAGCAGCCCGGGACTAGCGAATTACAATGAGCAGTTCTTC. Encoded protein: CASSPGLANYNEQFF.

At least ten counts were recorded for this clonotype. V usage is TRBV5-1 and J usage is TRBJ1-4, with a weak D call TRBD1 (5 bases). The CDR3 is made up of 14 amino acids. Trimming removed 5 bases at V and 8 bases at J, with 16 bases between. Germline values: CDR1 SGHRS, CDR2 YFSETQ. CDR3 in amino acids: CASRATVRFEKLFF. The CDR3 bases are TGCGCCAGCAGAGCGACAGTGAGATTCGAAAAACTGTTTTTT.

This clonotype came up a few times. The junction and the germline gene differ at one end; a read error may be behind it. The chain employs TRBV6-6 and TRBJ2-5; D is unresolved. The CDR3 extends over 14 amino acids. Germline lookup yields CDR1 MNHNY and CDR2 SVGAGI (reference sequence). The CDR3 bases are TGTGCCAGCAACCACGGAACGATGAAGGACGAGCAGTATTTC. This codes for CASNHGTMKDEQYF.

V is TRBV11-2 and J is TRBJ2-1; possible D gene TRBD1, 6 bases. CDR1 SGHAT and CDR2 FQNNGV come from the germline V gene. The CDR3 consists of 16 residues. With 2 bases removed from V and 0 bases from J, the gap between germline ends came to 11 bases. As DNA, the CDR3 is TGTGCCAGCAGCTTAAGAGGGGGTATCTCCTACAATGAGCAGTTCTTC. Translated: CASSLRGGISYNEQFF.

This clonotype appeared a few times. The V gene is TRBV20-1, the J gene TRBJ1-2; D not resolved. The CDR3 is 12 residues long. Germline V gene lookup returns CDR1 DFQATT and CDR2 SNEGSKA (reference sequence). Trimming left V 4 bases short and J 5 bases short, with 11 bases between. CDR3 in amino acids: CSANYVGYGYTF. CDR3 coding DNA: TGCAGTGCTAATTACGTGGGATATGGCTACACCTTC.

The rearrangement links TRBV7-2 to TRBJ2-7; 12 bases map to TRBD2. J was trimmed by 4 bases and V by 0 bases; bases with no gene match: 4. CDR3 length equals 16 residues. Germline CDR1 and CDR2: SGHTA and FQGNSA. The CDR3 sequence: CASSLATSGSGYEQYV. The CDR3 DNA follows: TGTGCCAGCAGCTTAGCGACTAGCGGGAGTGGGTACGAGCAGTACGTC.

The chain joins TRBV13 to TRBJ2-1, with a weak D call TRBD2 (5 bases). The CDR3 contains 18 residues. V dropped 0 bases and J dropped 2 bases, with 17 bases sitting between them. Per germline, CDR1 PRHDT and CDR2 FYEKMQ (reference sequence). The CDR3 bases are TGTGCCAGCAGCTTAGGAGAAGGACTCCCGACCCCCTACAATGAGCAGTTCTTC. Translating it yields CASSLGEGLPTPYNEQFF.

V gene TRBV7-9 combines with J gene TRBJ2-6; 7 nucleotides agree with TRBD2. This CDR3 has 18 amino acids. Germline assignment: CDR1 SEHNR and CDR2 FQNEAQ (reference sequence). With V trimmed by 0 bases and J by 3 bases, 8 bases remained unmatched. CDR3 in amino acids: CASSLAGGEAYGANVLTF. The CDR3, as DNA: TGTGCCAGCAGCTTAGCGGGAGGGGAGGCATATGGGGCCAACGTCCTGACTTTC. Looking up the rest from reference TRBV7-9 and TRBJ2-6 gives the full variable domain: DTGVSQNPRHKITKRGQNVTFRCDPISEHNRLYWYRQTLGQGPEFLTYFQNEAQLEKSRLLSDRFSAERPKGSFSTLEIQRTEQGDSAMYLCASSLAGGEAYGANVLTFGAGSRLTVL.

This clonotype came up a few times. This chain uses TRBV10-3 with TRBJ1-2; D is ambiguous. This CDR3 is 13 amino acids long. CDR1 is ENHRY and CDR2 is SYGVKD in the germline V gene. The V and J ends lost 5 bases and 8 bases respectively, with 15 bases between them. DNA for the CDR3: TGTGCCATCAGTCCAGTAGTAAGTGAGGGCTACACCTTC. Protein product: CAISPVVSEGYTF.

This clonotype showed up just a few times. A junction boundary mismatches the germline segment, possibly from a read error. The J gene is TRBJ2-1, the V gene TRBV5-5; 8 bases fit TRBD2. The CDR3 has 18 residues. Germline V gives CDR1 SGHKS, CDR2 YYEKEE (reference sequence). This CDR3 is CAGSSHGLAREGYNEQFF. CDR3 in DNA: TGTGCCGGCAGCAGCCATGGACTAGCTCGGGAAGGGTACAATGAGCAGTTCTTC.

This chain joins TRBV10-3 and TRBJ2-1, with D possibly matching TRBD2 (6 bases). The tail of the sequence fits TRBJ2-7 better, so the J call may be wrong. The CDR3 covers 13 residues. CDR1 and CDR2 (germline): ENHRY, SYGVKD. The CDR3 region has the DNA TGTGCCATCAGTGGGCGGGACGTGTCAGAGCAGTACGTC. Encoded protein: CAISGRDVSEQYV.

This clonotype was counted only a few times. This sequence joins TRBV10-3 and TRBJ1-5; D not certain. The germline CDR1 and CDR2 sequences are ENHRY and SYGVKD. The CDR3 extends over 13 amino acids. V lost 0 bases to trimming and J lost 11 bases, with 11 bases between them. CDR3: CAISESALPAQHF. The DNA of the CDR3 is TGTGCCATCAGTGAGTCGGCCCTCCCAGCCCAGCATTTT.

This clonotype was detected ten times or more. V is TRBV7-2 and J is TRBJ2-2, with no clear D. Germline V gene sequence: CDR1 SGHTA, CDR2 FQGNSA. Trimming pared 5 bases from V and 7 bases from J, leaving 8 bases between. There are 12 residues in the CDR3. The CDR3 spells CASSPSVGELFF. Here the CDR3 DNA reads TGTGCCAGCAGCCCCTCGGTCGGGGAGCTGTTTTTT.

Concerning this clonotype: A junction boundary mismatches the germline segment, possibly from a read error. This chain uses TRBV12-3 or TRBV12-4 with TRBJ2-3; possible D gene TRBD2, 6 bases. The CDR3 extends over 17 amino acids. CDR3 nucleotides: TGTGCCAGCAGTCCTCTTTCGACTAGAGGGAGTGGAAATACGCAATATTTT. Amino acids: CASSPLSTRGSGNTQYF.

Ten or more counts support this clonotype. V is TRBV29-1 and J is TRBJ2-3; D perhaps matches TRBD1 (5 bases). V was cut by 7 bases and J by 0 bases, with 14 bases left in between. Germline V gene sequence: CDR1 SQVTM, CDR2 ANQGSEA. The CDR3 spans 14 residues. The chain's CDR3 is CSGRTHPSTDTQYF. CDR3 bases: TGCAGCGGTCGGACACATCCTAGCACAGATACGCAGTATTTT.